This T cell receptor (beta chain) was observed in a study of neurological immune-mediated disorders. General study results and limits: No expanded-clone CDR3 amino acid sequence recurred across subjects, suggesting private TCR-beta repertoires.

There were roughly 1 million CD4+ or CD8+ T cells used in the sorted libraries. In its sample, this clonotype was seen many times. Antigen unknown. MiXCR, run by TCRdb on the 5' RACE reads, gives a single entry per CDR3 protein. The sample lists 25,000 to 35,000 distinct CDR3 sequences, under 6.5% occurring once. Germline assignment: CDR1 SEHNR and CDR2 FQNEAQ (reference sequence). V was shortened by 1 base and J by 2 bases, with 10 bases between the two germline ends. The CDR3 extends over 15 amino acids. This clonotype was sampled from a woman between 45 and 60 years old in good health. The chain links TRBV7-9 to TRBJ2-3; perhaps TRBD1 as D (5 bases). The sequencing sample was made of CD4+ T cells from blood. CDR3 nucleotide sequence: TGTGCCAGCAGCTTAGGGGGCAGGGCCACAGATACGCAGTATTTT. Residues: CASSLGGRATDTQYF.